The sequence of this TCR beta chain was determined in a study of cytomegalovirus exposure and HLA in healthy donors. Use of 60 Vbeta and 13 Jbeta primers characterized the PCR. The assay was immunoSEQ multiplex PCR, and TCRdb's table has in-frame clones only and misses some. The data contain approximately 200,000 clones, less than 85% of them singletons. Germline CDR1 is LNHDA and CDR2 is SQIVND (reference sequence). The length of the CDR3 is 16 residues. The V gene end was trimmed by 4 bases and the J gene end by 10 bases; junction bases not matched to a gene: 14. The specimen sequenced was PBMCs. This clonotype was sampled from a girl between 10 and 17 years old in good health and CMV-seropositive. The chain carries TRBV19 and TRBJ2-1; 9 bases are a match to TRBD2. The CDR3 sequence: CASSTELAGDQREQFF. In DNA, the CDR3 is TGTGCCAGTAGTACGGAGTTAGCGGGGGACCAAAGGGAGCAGTTCTTC.